Below, one T cell receptor (beta chain) is given with its context. What it binds is not known. The CDR3 totals 14 residues. Germline V gives CDR1 SGHNT, CDR2 YYREEE (reference sequence). The ends were cut back, 2 bases at V and 4 bases at J, with 12 bases in the middle. Clones were read by immunoSEQ multiplex PCR, and TCRdb kept only the in-frame ones, dropping some. The sample has about 130,000 clones, around 90% seen once. The sample comes from a study of T cell responses to AZD1222 COVID-19 vaccine. Findings and limits, study-wide: Vaccine-related CD4 TCRs covered spike, predominating at 160-218 and 743-854. Clonal diversity may have been underestimated, and the donors were mostly white British, with more females than males. Just 5 to 7 AZD1222 recipients were seropositive at baseline.

The chain joins TRBV5-4 to TRBJ1-1, with D possibly being TRBD1 (6 bases). Sequencing was performed on peripheral blood, taken on day 0 of MenACWY control vaccination. The TCR was taken from an adult in good health. The CDR3 DNA reads TGTGCCAGCAGCTTCACCGGGGGCGTCACTGAAGCTTTCTTT. It is translated as CASSFTGGVTEAFF.